This T cell receptor beta chain derives from a study of vaccination and CD4 T cells after COVID-19. Oncomine TCR Beta short-read sequencing was applied to DNA from cultured CD4+ T cells. TCRdb used MiXCR to reprocess the PCR reads, holding one entry per CDR3 protein. The sample includes approximately 13,000 distinct CDR3 sequences, around 49% of them seen just once. Worth noting for this clonotype: Its antigen is still unknown.

Indicated treatment: 10-day PBMC culture with coronavirus spike peptide pools or control peptides (ViraFEST assay). V lost 2 bases, J lost 10 bases, and 9 bases lay in between. The CDR3 loop spans 12 amino acids. Germline V lookup: CDR1 MNHNS, CDR2 SASEGT. The gene calls are TRBV6-1 and TRBJ2-1; D is perhaps TRBD2 (5 bases). The sequence was obtained from a human donor who had recovered from COVID-19. Sequenced here: CD4+ T cells from blood, cultured in vitro, sampled before SARS-CoV-2 vaccination. CDR3: CASSETPGEQFF. The CDR3 DNA reads as TGTGCCAGCAGTGAAACCCCGGGGGAGCAGTTCTTC.